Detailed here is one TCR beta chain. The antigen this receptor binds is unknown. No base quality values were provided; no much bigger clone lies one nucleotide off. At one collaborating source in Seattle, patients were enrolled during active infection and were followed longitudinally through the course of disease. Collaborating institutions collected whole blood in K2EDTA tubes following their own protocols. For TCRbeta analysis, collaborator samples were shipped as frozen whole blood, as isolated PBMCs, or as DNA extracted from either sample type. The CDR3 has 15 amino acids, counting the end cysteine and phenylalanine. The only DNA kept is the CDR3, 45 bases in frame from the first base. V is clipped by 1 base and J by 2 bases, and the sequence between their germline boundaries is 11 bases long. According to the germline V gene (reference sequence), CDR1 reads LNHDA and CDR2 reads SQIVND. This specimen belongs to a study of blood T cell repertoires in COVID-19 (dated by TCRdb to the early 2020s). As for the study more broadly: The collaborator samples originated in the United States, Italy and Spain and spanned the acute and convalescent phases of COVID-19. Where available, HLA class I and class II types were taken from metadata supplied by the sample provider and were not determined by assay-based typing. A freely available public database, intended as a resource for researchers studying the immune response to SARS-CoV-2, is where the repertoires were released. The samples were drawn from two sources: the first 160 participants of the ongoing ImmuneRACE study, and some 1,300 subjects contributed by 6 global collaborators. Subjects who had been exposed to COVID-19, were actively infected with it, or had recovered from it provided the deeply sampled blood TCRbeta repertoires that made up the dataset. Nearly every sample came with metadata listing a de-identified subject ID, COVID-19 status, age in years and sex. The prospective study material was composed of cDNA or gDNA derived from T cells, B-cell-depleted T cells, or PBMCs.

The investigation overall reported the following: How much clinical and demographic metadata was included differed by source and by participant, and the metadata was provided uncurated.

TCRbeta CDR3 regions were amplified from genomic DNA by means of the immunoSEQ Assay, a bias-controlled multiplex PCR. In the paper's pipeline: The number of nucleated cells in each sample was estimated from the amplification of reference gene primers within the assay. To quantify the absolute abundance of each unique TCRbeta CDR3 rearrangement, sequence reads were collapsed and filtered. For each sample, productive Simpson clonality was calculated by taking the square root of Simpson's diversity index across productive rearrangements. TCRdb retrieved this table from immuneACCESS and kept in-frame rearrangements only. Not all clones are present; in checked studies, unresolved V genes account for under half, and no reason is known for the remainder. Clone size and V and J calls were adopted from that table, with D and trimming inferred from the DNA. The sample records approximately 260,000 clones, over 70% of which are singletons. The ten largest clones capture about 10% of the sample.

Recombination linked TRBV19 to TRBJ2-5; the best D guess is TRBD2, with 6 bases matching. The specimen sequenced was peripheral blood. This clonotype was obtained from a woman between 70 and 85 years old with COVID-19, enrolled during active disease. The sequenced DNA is TGTGCCAGTAGTATAGGTAGCGGAGCTCAAGAGACCCAGTACTTC. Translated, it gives CASSIGSGAQETQYF.